The 21 T cell receptor beta chains below were found in one sample sequenced in a study of identical twins. TCRdb recomputed calls from the 5' RACE reads with MiXCR, one row per CDR3 protein. The table has about 700,000 distinct CDR3 sequences, approximately 6.1% seen once. Sequenced material: naive T cells sorted from blood. These receptors were obtained from a man between 18 and 35 years old in good health.

There are many counts of this clonotype. The chain carries TRBV24-1 and TRBJ2-1, with D possibly called TRBD1 or TRBD2 (5 bases each). CDR1 is KGHDR and CDR2 is SFDVKD in the germline V gene. This CDR3 is built from 14 residues. The V end lost 7 bases, the J end lost 7 bases, and 16 bases lay between the germline ends. The DNA of the CDR3 is TGTGCCACCAGCGGACTGGCTAAGGGGAATGAGCAGTTCTTC. This sequence encodes CATSGLAKGNEQFF.

This clonotype was counted between two and nine times. The chain couples TRBV4-2 to TRBJ2-7; D is unclear. Trimming cost V 4 bases and J 2 bases, with 0 bases left between them. The CDR3 length is 10 residues. Per the germline V gene, CDR1 is LGHNA and CDR2 is YNFKEQ. In DNA form, the CDR3 reads TGTGCCAGCAGCCCCTACGAGCAGTACGTC. Its protein product is CASSPYEQYV.

This clonotype occurred many times. The rearrangement uses TRBV12-3 or TRBV12-4 and TRBJ2-5, with D perhaps TRBD1 or TRBD2 (6 bases each). V lost 2 bases and J 9 bases, leaving 10 bases between the germline ends. The CDR3 is made up of 12 amino acids. The CDR3 bases are TGTGCCAGCAGTTTATCGGGGGCTTCCCAGTACTTC. It encodes CASSLSGASQYF.

There are a few counts of this clonotype. The CDR3, as DNA: TGTGCCTGGAGTCCTCTAGGGGCCTACGAGCAGTACTTC. This codes for CAWSPLGAYEQYF. The rearrangement uses TRBV30 and TRBJ2-7, with D possibly matching TRBD1 (5 bases). Germline V gene lookup returns CDR1 GTSNPN and CDR2 SVGIG (reference sequence). Trimming left V 2 bases short and J 2 bases short, with 10 bases between. The CDR3 totals 13 residues.

This clonotype was seen repeatedly, ten times or more. The CDR3 DNA follows: TGTGCCAGCAGTCCTCCGGGACAGTCCTACGAGCAGTACTTC. This gives the protein CASSPPGQSYEQYF. The J gene is TRBJ2-7, the V gene TRBV25-1, with 7 bases matching TRBD1. This CDR3 has 14 residues. Germline-derived CDR1 and CDR2 are MGHDK and SYGVNS. V gave up 5 bases and J gave up 1 base; unmatched junction bases: 5.

This clonotype was detected only a few times. The genes are TRBV6-2 or TRBV6-3 and TRBJ1-5; TRBD1 matches 8 bases. Germline V gene data show CDR1 as MNHEY and CDR2 as SVGEGT. The CDR3 sequence is 15 residues long. The V segment lost 6 bases and the J segment 7 bases; nucleotides outside the gene matches: 11. The CDR3 DNA follows: TGTGCCAGCAGGCCCTTGACAGGGGCGCAACAGCCCCAGCATTTT. It encodes CASRPLTGAQQPQHF.

The V gene is TRBV3-1, the J gene TRBJ2-5; D uncertain. In germline, CDR1 is LGHDT, CDR2 YNNKEL (reference sequence). V was cut by 3 bases and J by 4 bases, with 9 bases left in between. This CDR3 is built from 13 residues. CDR3 DNA: TGTGCCAGCAGCCACAACTCGGGAGAGACCCAGTACTTC. Amino acids: CASSHNSGETQYF.

The table lists this clonotype with a few counts. This rearrangement joins TRBV25-1 to TRBJ2-1; TRBD2 aligns across 9 bases. With 0 bases clipped from V and 7 bases from J, the junction kept 10 bases outside the gene matches. The CDR3 is made up of 17 amino acids. Germline V gene sequence: CDR1 MGHDK, CDR2 SYGVNS. CDR3 region: CASSEYRTREGRNEQFF. CDR3 in DNA: TGTGCCAGCAGTGAATATCGGACGCGGGAGGGCCGGAATGAGCAGTTCTTC.

This clonotype appeared a few times. J is TRBJ1-2 and V is TRBV5-1, with D hard to call. Per the germline V gene, CDR1 is SGHRS and CDR2 is YFSETQ. There are 14 residues in the CDR3. V was pared by 1 base and J by 4 bases, with 11 bases between. Here the CDR3 DNA reads TGCGCCAGCAGCTTGAATACAGCCCCCTATGGCTACACCTTC. Translation gives CASSLNTAPYGYTF. Using reference TRBV5-1 and TRBJ1-2 for the parts outside the CDR3, the full variable domain is KAGVTQTPRYLIKTRGQQVTLSCSPISGHRSVSWYQQTPGQGLQFLFEYFSETQRNKGNFPGRFSGRQFSNSRSEMNVSTLELGDSALYLCASSLNTAPYGYTFGSGTRLTVV.

In its sample, this clonotype was seen many times. The chain employs TRBV6-2 or TRBV6-3 and TRBJ2-1; 7 nucleotides line up with TRBD2. V gave up 8 bases and J gave up 7 bases; unmatched junction bases: 14. The CDR3 runs 15 residues. The germline V gene has CDR1 MNHEY and CDR2 SVGEGT. CDR3 in amino acids: CASLSKTSALNEQFF. For the CDR3, the DNA is TGTGCCAGCCTCTCTAAAACTAGCGCCCTTAATGAGCAGTTCTTC.

This clonotype was recorded at least ten times. The chain uses TRBV7-9 and TRBJ1-1; D unresolved. Trimming removed 5 bases at V and 0 bases at J, with 10 bases between. Germline V gene sequence: CDR1 SEHNR, CDR2 FQNEAQ (reference sequence). The CDR3 spans 14 residues. In DNA, the CDR3 is TGTGCCAGCAGCAAGAGCGGCCTGAACACTGAAGCTTTCTTT. The encoded protein is CASSKSGLNTEAFF.

The table lists this clonotype with a few counts. The chain joins TRBV3-1 to TRBJ1-5; D is possibly TRBD1 (5 bases). CDR1 is LGHDT and CDR2 is YNNKEL in the germline V gene (reference sequence). The CDR3 contains 15 residues. V lost 3 bases, J lost 2 bases, and 11 bases lay in between. The CDR3 nucleotides read TGTGCCAGCAGCCACCGAGGGGCGGGCAATCAGCCCCAGCATTTT. Translation gives CASSHRGAGNQPQHF.

This clonotype was seen many times. The chain uses TRBV29-1 and TRBJ2-4; D call uncertain. This CDR3 contains 14 residues. V was shortened by 4 bases and J by 0 bases, with 10 bases between the two germline ends. Germline V lookup: CDR1 SQVTM, CDR2 ANQGSEA. Here the CDR3 DNA reads TGCAGCGTTGTCGGTAACTTAGCCAAAAACATTCAGTACTTC. It translates to CSVVGNLAKNIQYF.

This clonotype was seen more than once but under ten times. The genes are TRBV10-3 and TRBJ1-5; D gene unclear. CDR3 length: 19 residues. V was cut by 0 bases and J by 1 base, with 19 bases left in between. CDR1 and CDR2 (germline): ENHRY, SYGVKD. The CDR3 DNA reads TGTGCCATCAGTGAGTCTTTCGAGAGATTATCAAAGAGCAATCAGCCCCAGCATTTT. It translates to CAISESFERLSKSNQPQHF.

This chain uses TRBV11-2 with TRBJ2-7; D unresolved. CDR1 is SGHAT, CDR2 FQNNGV, per germline. The CDR3 length is 18 residues. The V gene lost 5 bases and the J gene lost 3 bases, with 26 bases spanning the gap. The CDR3 bases are TGTGCCAGCAGCCCAGCCGATCCCCCTATAAACCACTACTACGAGCAGTACTTC. Translating it yields CASSPADPPINHYYEQYF.

As concerns this clonotype: A much larger clone lies one base from this, so it may be a read error. The chain combines TRBV20-1 with TRBJ2-1, with unresolved D. V was pared by 0 bases and J by 8 bases, with 11 bases between. The CDR3 loop spans 13 amino acids. Germline lookup yields CDR1 DFQATT and CDR2 SNEGSKA (reference sequence). CDR3 sequence reads: CSARDRPDYEQFF. DNA of the CDR3: TGCAGTGCTAGAGACCGCCCAGACTATGAGCAGTTCTTC.

This clonotype was seen only a few times. V gene TRBV5-4 combines with J gene TRBJ2-2, with D possibly TRBD2 on 5 matching bases. The germline gives CDR1 SGHNT, CDR2 YYREEE (reference sequence). Trimming stripped 3 bases from V and 0 bases from J, with 12 bases between. This CDR3 has 16 residues. The CDR3 bases are TGTGCCAGCAGCTCCCCTTACGGGGCGAACACCGGGGAGCTGTTTTTT. Translated: CASSSPYGANTGELFF. Full variable domain (rest looked up from reference TRBV5-4 and TRBJ2-2): ETGVTQSPTHLIKTRGQQVTLRCSSQSGHNTVSWYQQALGQGPQFIFQYYREEENGRGNFPPRFSGLQFPNYSSELNVNALELDDSALYLCASSSPYGANTGELFFGEGSRLTVL.

This clonotype has ten or more counts. The rearrangement uses TRBV10-3 and TRBJ2-7; D may be TRBD2 (6 bases). CDR1 and CDR2 (germline): ENHRY, SYGVKD. The V and J ends lost 3 bases and 1 base respectively, with 13 bases between them. The length of the CDR3 is 15 residues. In nucleotides, the CDR3 is TGTGCCATCAGTGAAGGGCTAGCGAGATCCTACGAGCAGTACTTC. This translates into CAISEGLARSYEQYF.

The table lists this clonotype with a few counts. Likely a read error: the CDR3 ends without its conserved phenylalanine or tryptophan. The limits of the CDR3 on the DNA are not certain, so only TCRdb's listed CDR3 is given. The chain couples TRBV25-1 to TRBJ2-7; the table assigns TRBD1, which was not confirmed against the DNA. Germline V CDR1 and CDR2: MGHDK, SYGVNS. From its first to its last residue, the CDR3 has 12 amino acids. This CDR3 reads CASSPGQGRHSL.

The rearrangement uses TRBV4-2 and TRBJ1-1; D ambiguous. This CDR3 comprises 13 residues. Germline V gene sequence: CDR1 LGHNA, CDR2 YNFKEQ. V was trimmed by 1 base and J by 1 base, leaving 4 bases between them. DNA of the CDR3: TGTGCCAGCAGCCAAGGATCGAACACTGAAGCTTTCTTT. This gives the protein CASSQGSNTEAFF.

This clonotype has ten or more counts. V usage is TRBV10-3 and J usage is TRBJ2-6; D is unresolved. Trimming stripped 7 bases from V and 0 bases from J, with 4 bases between. Germline V gene sequence: CDR1 ENHRY, CDR2 SYGVKD. The CDR3 loop spans 13 amino acids. CDR3 protein: CAIMGSGANVLTF. DNA for the CDR3: TGTGCCATCATGGGCTCTGGGGCCAACGTCCTGACTTTC.